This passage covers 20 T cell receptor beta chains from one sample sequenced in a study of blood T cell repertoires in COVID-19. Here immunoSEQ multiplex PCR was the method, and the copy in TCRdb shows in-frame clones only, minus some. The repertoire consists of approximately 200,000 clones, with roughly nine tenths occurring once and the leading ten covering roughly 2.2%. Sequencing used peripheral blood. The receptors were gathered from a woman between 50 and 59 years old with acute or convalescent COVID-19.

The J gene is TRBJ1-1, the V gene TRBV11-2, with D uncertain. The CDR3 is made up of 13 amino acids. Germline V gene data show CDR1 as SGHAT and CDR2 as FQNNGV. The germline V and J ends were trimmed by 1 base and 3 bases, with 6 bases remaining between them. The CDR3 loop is CASSLGAYTEAFF. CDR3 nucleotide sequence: TGTGCCAGCAGCTTAGGGGCGTACACTGAAGCTTTCTTT.

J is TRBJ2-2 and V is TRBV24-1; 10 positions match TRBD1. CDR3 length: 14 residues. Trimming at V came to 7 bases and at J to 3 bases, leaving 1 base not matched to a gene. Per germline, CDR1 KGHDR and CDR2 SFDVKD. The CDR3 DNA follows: TGTGCCACCAGAGGGACAGGGGACACCGGGGAGCTGTTTTTT. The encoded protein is CATRGTGDTGELFF.

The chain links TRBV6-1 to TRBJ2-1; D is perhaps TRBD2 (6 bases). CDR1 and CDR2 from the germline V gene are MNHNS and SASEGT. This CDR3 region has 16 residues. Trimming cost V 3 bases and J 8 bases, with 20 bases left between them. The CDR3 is CASSEAGTVKQYEQFF. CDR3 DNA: TGTGCCAGCAGTGAGGCCGGGACTGTGAAGCAATATGAGCAGTTCTTC.

This CDR3 is CAWSGLRGETQYF. In nucleotides, the CDR3 is TGTGCCTGGAGTGGACTGCGGGGGGAGACCCAGTACTTC. The rearrangement joins TRBV30 to TRBJ2-5; 7 bases agree with TRBD2. CDR3 length: 13 amino acids. Trimming removed 1 base from V and 5 bases from J; junction bases left unmatched: 4. CDR1 is GTSNPN and CDR2 is SVGIG in the germline V gene (reference sequence).

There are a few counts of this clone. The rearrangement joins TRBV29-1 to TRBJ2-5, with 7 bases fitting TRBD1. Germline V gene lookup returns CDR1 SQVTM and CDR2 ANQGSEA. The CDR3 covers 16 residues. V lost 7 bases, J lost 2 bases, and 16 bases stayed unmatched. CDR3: CSANPGTAAWQETQYF. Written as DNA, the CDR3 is TGCAGCGCCAACCCCGGGACAGCGGCCTGGCAAGAGACCCAGTACTTC.

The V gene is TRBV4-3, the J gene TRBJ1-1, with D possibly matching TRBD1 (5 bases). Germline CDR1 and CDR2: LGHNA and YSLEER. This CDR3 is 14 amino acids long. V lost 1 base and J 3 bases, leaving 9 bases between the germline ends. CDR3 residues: CASSQVAGDTEAFF. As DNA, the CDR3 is TGCGCCAGCAGCCAAGTGGCGGGGGACACTGAAGCTTTCTTT.

CDR3 DNA: TGTGCCACCAGGGCACAGGTGAACACTGAAGCTTTCTTT. Translating gives CATRAQVNTEAFF. The V and J genes are TRBV24-1 and TRBJ1-1; the D gene is possibly TRBD1 (5 bases). Trimming removed 7 bases at V and 0 bases at J, with 8 bases between. The germline gives CDR1 KGHDR, CDR2 SFDVKD. This CDR3 is built from 13 residues.

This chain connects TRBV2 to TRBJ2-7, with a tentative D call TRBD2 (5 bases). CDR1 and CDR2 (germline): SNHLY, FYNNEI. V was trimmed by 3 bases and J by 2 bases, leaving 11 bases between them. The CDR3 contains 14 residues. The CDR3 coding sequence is TGTGCCAGCAGTGACGCGGGCCTCCCCTACGAGCAGTACTTC. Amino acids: CASSDAGLPYEQYF.

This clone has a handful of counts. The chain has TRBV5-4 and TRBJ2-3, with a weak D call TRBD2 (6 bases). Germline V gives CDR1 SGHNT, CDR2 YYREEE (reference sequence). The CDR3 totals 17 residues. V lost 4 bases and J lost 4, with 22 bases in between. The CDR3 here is CASSRPPMAGRADTQYF. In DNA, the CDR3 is TGTGCCAGCAGCCGCCCGCCTATGGCGGGACGGGCAGATACGCAGTATTTT.

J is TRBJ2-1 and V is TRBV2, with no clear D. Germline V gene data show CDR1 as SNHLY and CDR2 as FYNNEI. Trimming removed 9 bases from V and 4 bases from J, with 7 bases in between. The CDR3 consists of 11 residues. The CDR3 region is CARTKYNEQFF. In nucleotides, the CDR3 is TGTGCCAGAACAAAATACAATGAGCAGTTCTTC.

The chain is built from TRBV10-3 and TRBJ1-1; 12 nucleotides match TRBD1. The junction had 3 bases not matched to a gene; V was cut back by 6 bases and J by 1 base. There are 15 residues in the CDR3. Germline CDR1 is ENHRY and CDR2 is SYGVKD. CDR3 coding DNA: TGTGCCATCAGCGGGACAGGGGGCCGGAACACTGAAGCTTTCTTT. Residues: CAISGTGGRNTEAFF.

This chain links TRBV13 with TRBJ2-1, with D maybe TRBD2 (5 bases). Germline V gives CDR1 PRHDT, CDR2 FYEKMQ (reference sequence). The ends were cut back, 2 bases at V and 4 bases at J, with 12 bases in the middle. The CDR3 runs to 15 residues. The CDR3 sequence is CASSLMREKYNEQFF. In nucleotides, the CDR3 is TGTGCCAGCAGCTTAATGAGGGAGAAATACAATGAGCAGTTCTTC.

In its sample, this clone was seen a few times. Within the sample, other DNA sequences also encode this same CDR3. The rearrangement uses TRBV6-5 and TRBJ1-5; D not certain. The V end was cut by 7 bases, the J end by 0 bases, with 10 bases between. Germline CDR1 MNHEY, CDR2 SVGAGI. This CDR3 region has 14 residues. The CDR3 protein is CASNPTGSNQPQHF. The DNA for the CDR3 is TGTGCCAGCAACCCGACGGGTAGCAATCAGCCCCAGCATTTT.

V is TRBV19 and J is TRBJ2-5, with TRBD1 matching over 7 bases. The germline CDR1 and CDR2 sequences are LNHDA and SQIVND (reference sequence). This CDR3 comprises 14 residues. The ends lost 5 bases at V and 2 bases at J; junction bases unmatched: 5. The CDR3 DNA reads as TGTGCCAGTAGTCCGGGACAGCTACAAGAGACCCAGTACTTC. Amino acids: CASSPGQLQETQYF.

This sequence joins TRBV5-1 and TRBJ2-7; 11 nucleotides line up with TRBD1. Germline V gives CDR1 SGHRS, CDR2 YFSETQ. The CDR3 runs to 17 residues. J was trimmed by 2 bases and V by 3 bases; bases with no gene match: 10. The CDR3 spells CASSYRSSGQGAYEQYF. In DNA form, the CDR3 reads TGCGCCAGCAGCTACCGCTCCTCGGGACAGGGGGCCTACGAGCAGTACTTC.

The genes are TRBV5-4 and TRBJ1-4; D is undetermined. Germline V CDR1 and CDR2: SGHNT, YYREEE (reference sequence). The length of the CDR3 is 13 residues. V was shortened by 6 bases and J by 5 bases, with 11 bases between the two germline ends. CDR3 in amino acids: CASNPEGNEKLFF. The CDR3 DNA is TGTGCCAGCAACCCCGAGGGAAATGAAAAACTGTTTTTT.

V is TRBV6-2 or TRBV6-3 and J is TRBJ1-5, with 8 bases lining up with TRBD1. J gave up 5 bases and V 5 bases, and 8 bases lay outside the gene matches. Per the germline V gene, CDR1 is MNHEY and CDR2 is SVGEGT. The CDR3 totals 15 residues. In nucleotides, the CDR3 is TGTGCCAGCAGTCGACCTGCGGACAGGGATCAGCCCCAGCATTTT. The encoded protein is CASSRPADRDQPQHF.

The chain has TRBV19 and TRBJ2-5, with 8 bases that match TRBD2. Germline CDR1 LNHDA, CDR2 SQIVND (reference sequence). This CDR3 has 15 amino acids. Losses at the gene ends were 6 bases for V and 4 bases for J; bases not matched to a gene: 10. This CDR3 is CASRLTGLGGETQYF. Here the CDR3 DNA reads TGTGCCAGTAGGCTTACGGGACTAGGTGGAGAGACCCAGTACTTC.

The CDR3 region has the DNA TGTGCCACCAGCAGAGGTGGGGGGGGGCATGGAGATACGCAGTATTTT. Translating gives CATSRGGGGHGDTQYF. The V call is TRBV15, the J call TRBJ2-3, with D perhaps TRBD2 (7 bases). V was cut by 1 base and J by 5 bases, with 16 bases left in between. Germline V gives CDR1 LNHNV, CDR2 YYDKDF (reference sequence). This CDR3 contains 16 residues.

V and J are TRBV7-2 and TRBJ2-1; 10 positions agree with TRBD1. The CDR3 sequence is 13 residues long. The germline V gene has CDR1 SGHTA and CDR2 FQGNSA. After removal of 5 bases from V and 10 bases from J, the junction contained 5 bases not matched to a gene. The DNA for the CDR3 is TGTGCCAGCAGCAGACAGGGGGCTGGGGAGCAGTTCTTC. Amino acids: CASSRQGAGEQFF.